Each of the 24 T cell receptor beta chains below was sequenced from the same sample in a study of blood T cell repertoires in COVID-19. Assay: immunoSEQ multiplex PCR; the TCRdb copy retains only in-frame clones and omits some. The sample consists of about 29,000 clones, around 85% of them appearing once. The sequenced sample consisted of peripheral blood. These receptors all stem from a human donor with active COVID-19. The donor label of this sample is uncertain.

V and J are TRBV6-5 and TRBJ2-7, with a weak D call TRBD2 (7 bases). Germline values: CDR1 MNHEY, CDR2 SVGAGI. The CDR3 runs to 14 residues. Here the CDR3 DNA reads TGTGTCGCGCTGCGGCGGGGGCCAACCTACGAGCAGTACTTC. It specifies CVALRRGPTYEQYF.

V and J are TRBV6-5 and TRBJ2-1, with 9 bases aligning to TRBD2. Germline V gene sequence: CDR1 MNHEY, CDR2 SVGAGI. The CDR3 loop spans 15 amino acids. V trimming: 1 base; J trimming: 8 bases; junction bases outside the gene matches: 6. DNA for the CDR3: TGTGCCAGCAGTTACTTTAGCGGGAGTAGGGATGAGCAGTTCTTC. Translating gives CASSYFSGSRDEQFF.

This chain connects TRBV30 to TRBJ1-6; 9 positions agree with TRBD1. In germline, CDR1 is GTSNPN, CDR2 SVGIG (reference sequence). The CDR3 covers 17 residues. Trimming cost V 0 bases and J 2 bases; bases outside gene matches: 5. The CDR3 loop is CAWSVRDRAAYNSPLHF. The CDR3 DNA follows: TGTGCCTGGAGTGTACGGGACAGGGCCGCCTATAATTCACCCCTCCACTTT.

V gene TRBV7-2 combines with J gene TRBJ1-2; tentatively, D is TRBD1 (6 bases). With 1 base removed from V and 5 bases from J, the gap between germline ends came to 14 bases. The CDR3 has 15 residues. CDR1 SGHTA and CDR2 FQGNSA come from the germline V gene. CDR3 coding DNA: TGTGCCAGCAGCTTAGTGGTCGCAGGGACATATGGCTACACCTTC. It specifies CASSLVVAGTYGYTF.

Only one count was recorded for this clone. The genes are TRBV11-3 and TRBJ2-5; tentatively, D is TRBD2 (5 bases). The CDR3 sequence is 13 residues long. The V and J ends lost 3 bases and 5 bases respectively, with 10 bases between them. Germline V lookup: CDR1 SGHNT, CDR2 YENEEA. The CDR3 sequence is CASSFNRGETQYF. The CDR3, as DNA: TGTGCCAGCAGCTTTAACCGCGGGGAGACCCAGTACTTC.

The chain has TRBV5-1 and TRBJ2-1, with 14 bases that match TRBD2. This CDR3 has 17 residues. Germline CDR1 is SGHRS and CDR2 is YFSETQ. With V trimmed by 4 bases and J by 8 bases, 11 bases remained unmatched. The CDR3 protein is CASSPGLAGGRQDEQFF. Written as DNA, the CDR3 is TGCGCCAGCAGCCCCGGACTAGCGGGGGGACGTCAGGATGAGCAGTTCTTC. Complete variable domain (other parts from reference TRBV5-1 and TRBJ2-1): KAGVTQTPRYLIKTRGQQVTLSCSPISGHRSVSWYQQTPGQGLQFLFEYFSETQRNKGNFPGRFSGRQFSNSRSEMNVSTLELGDSALYLCASSPGLAGGRQDEQFFGPGTRLTVL.

Judged by abundance, this clone is medium-sized. V and J are TRBV19 and TRBJ1-2; TRBD1 aligns across 9 bases. Germline V lookup: CDR1 LNHDA, CDR2 SQIVND (reference sequence). Trimming took 8 bases from V and 4 from J; bases not matched to a gene: 8. The CDR3 contains 14 residues. CDR3 protein: CASGDRDRAYGYTF. Here the CDR3 DNA reads TGTGCCAGTGGGGACCGGGACAGGGCCTATGGCTACACCTTC.

This chain connects TRBV7-3 to TRBJ2-5; 8 bases line up with TRBD2. Looked up from germline, CDR1 is SGHTA and CDR2 is FQGTGA. The CDR3 spans 15 residues. The trim removed 1 base at V and 8 bases at J, leaving 9 bases unmatched. The CDR3 reads CASSLNSGTMTTQYF. The CDR3 DNA is TGTGCCAGCAGCTTAAATAGCGGGACAATGACAACCCAGTACTTC.

CDR3 sequence: CASSIDTGPAGETQYF. As DNA, the CDR3 is TGTGCCAGTAGTATAGACACAGGGCCGGCGGGAGAGACCCAGTACTTC. The chain joins TRBV19 to TRBJ2-5; D perhaps matches TRBD1 (6 bases). This CDR3 spans 16 amino acids. V lost 0 bases and J lost 4, with 15 bases in between. CDR1 is LNHDA and CDR2 is SQIVND in the germline V gene (reference sequence).

This rearrangement joins TRBV9 to TRBJ2-1, with unresolved D. Germline V gene lookup returns CDR1 SGDLS and CDR2 YYNGEE. Trimming shortened V by 4 bases and J by 4 bases, and 15 bases separated the two germline ends. The CDR3 covers 15 residues. CDR3 DNA sequence: TGTGCCAGCAGCCCCCACGCGGCTCATTACAATGAGCAGTTCTTC. It translates to CASSPHAAHYNEQFF.

V and J are TRBV27 and TRBJ2-7, with 12 bases that match TRBD1. Per the germline V gene, CDR1 is MNHEY and CDR2 is SMNVEV (reference sequence). The CDR3 contains 16 residues. The J segment lost 3 bases and the V segment lost 0 bases, leaving 3 bases of the junction unmatched. CDR3 DNA sequence: TGTGCCAGCAGTTTATCTGGGACAGGGGGCGGCTACGAGCAGTACTTC. Protein: CASSLSGTGGGYEQYF.

This chain uses TRBV5-1 with TRBJ2-7; TRBD2 matches 11 bases. V lost 4 bases to trimming and J lost 2 bases; unmatched junction nucleotides: 2. The CDR3 loop spans 14 amino acids. The germline CDR1 and CDR2 sequences are SGHRS and YFSETQ. CDR3 in amino acids: CASSPTSGAYEQYF. CDR3 DNA: TGCGCCAGCAGCCCGACTAGCGGGGCCTACGAGCAGTACTTC. Based on the CDR3 plus reference TRBV5-1 and TRBJ2-7, the full variable domain is KAGVTQTPRYLIKTRGQQVTLSCSPISGHRSVSWYQQTPGQGLQFLFEYFSETQRNKGNFPGRFSGRQFSNSRSEMNVSTLELGDSALYLCASSPTSGAYEQYFGPGTRLTVT.

The rearrangement joins TRBV19 to TRBJ2-5; tentative D call: TRBD2 (6 bases). The length of the CDR3 is 15 residues. V was cut by 5 bases and J by 5 bases, with 18 bases left in between. CDR1 is LNHDA, CDR2 SQIVND, per germline (reference sequence). The CDR3 region is CASSLAASSQETQYF. CDR3 DNA sequence: TGTGCCAGTAGTTTAGCGGCTAGCAGCCAGGAGACCCAGTACTTC.

The V and J genes are TRBV19 and TRBJ1-1; D perhaps matches TRBD1 (6 bases). The V end was cut by 7 bases, the J end by 7 bases, with 31 bases between. The CDR3 runs to 18 residues. The germline gives CDR1 LNHDA, CDR2 SQIVND (reference sequence). The CDR3 spells CASKPIHFTGGRGDEAFF. The CDR3 DNA reads TGTGCCAGTAAACCTATCCATTTTACCGGGGGGCGCGGAGATGAAGCTTTCTTT.

The chain is built from TRBV10-1 and TRBJ1-2, with D possibly matching TRBD1 (5 bases). Germline CDR1 and CDR2: WNHNN and SYGVQD (reference sequence). There are 16 residues in the CDR3. V dropped 10 bases and J dropped 0 bases, with 21 bases sitting between them. CDR3 nucleotide sequence: TGCGCCATCGCCGGGAGAGGGGCCAACTCTAACTATGGCTACACCTTC. It yields the protein CAIAGRGANSNYGYTF.

The rearrangement joins TRBV9 to TRBJ1-2, with D tentatively TRBD1 (5 bases). Germline CDR1 SGDLS, CDR2 YYNGEE. The V end was cut by 2 bases, the J end by 0 bases, with 11 bases between. The CDR3 runs to 15 residues. The CDR3 region has the DNA TGTGCCAGCAGCGTGACGACAGACCCTAACTATGGCTACACCTTC. Protein sequence: CASSVTTDPNYGYTF.

The rearrangement uses TRBV4-3 and TRBJ1-2, with TRBD1 as a possible D gene (5 bases). CDR1 and CDR2 from the germline V gene are LGHNA and YSLEER. The CDR3 length is 13 residues. V was cut by 0 bases and J by 10 bases, with 12 bases left in between. The CDR3 reads CASSQDPSRDYTF. DNA for the CDR3: TGCGCCAGCAGCCAAGATCCCTCCAGGGACTACACCTTC.

The genes are TRBV7-3 and TRBJ2-1, with a weak D call TRBD2 (6 bases). Germline assignment: CDR1 SGHTA and CDR2 FQGTGA. Trimming removed 5 bases at V and 10 bases at J, with 15 bases between. This CDR3 has 13 residues. CDR3 in DNA: TGTGCCAGCAGCCGCGGGACTCCTCGGGAGCAGTTCTTC. Translation gives CASSRGTPREQFF.

The CDR3 DNA sequence: TGTGCCAGCAGCCGGAGGAGGACAGCTCGGAACACTGAAGCTTTCTTT. As protein: CASSRRRTARNTEAFF. This chain connects TRBV28 to TRBJ1-1; a possible D gene is TRBD1 (6 bases). The ends were cut back, 6 bases at V and 1 base at J, with 18 bases in the middle. CDR1 is MDHEN, CDR2 SYDVKM, per germline. CDR3 length: 16 amino acids.

This chain uses TRBV28 with TRBJ1-1, with unresolved D. Trimming took 8 bases from V and 1 from J, leaving 14 bases between them. Per germline, CDR1 MDHEN and CDR2 SYDVKM. The CDR3 has 14 residues. CDR3 DNA sequence: TGTGCCAGCCTTACAGTAGAGGGGAACACTGAAGCTTTCTTT. It specifies CASLTVEGNTEAFF.

The chain joins TRBV28 to TRBJ2-3; TRBD2 agrees at 8 bases. V was pared by 3 bases and J by 1 base, with 9 bases of the junction left unmatched. Germline CDR1 is MDHEN and CDR2 is SYDVKM. The length of the CDR3 is 17 residues. The CDR3 bases are TGTGCCAGCAGTTTTGCGGGAGGTGCCGTGGGCACAGATACGCAGTATTTT. Translated, it gives CASSFAGGAVGTDTQYF.

The chain has TRBV27 and TRBJ2-7, with D possibly TRBD1 on 7 matching bases. The germline CDR1 and CDR2 sequences are MNHEY and SMNVEV (reference sequence). The V gene lost 0 bases and the J gene lost 5 bases, with 11 bases spanning the gap. The CDR3 sequence is 14 residues long. The CDR3 protein is CASSLSDRRDEQYF. The CDR3, as DNA: TGTGCCAGCAGTTTATCGGACAGGAGGGACGAGCAGTACTTC.

The chain has TRBV7-2 and TRBJ2-7, with D possibly TRBD1 on 5 matching bases. CDR1 SGHTA and CDR2 FQGNSA come from the germline V gene. The CDR3 length is 14 residues. V gave up 1 base and J gave up 1 base, with 8 bases separating them. The CDR3 loop is CASSLGGYSYEQYF. The CDR3 DNA is TGTGCCAGCAGCTTAGGGGGCTATTCCTACGAGCAGTACTTC.

The CDR3 bases are TGTGCTAGTGGTTCTAGTAGCAATCAGCCCCAGCATTTT. It encodes CASGSSSNQPQHF. The chain employs TRBV12-5 and TRBJ1-5; unclear D gene. The CDR3 consists of 13 residues. V was cut by 4 bases and J by 0 bases, with 4 bases left in between. Germline V CDR1 and CDR2: LGHNT, FRNRAP.